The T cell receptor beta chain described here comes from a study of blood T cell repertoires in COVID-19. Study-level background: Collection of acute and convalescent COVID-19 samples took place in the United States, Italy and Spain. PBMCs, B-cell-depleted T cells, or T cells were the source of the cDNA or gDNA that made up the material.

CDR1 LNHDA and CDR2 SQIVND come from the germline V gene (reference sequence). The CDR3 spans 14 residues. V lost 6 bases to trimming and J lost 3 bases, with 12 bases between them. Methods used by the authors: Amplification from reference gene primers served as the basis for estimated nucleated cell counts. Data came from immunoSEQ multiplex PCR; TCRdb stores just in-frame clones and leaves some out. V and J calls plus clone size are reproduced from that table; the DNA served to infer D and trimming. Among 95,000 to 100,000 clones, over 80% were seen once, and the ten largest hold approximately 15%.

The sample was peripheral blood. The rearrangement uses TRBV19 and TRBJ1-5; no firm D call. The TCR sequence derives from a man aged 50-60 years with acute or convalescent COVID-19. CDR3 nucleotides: TGTGCCAGTAGGACCGTGGGCCCCAATCAGCCCCAGCATTTT. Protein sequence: CASRTVGPNQPQHF.